This TCR beta chain originates from a study of OX40 agonist ivuxolimab in advanced cancers. Libraries were prepared by immunoSEQ multiplex PCR; TCRdb keeps only in-frame clonotypes and omits some of them. The table includes 52,000 or so clones, about 88% detected once. The CDR3 has 12 residues. Germline-derived CDR1 and CDR2 are LNHNV and YYDKDF (reference sequence). The V gene lost 5 bases and the J gene lost 8 bases, with 10 bases spanning the gap. Specimen: CD4+ or CD8+ T cells sorted from blood, collected in a trial of the OX40 agonist ivuxolimab. V and J are TRBV15 and TRBJ2-1; D is unresolved. The clonotype comes from an adult with an advanced solid tumor such as melanoma, head and neck, liver or kidney cancer. The CDR3 nucleotides read TGTGCCACCAGCGCCGCTGGGTATGAGCAGTTCTTC. It translates to CATSAAGYEQFF.